A selection of T cell receptor beta chains follows, all from one sample in a study of identical twins. TCRdb itself ran the 5' RACE reads through MiXCR, one entry per CDR3 protein. The sample yields roughly 290,000 distinct CDR3 sequences, 8.5% to 9.5% seen once. The sample also formed part of further work on yellow fever vaccine responses in identical twins.

The specimen was CD8+ T cells sorted from blood. The receptors here all came from a woman younger than 30 in good health. The CDR3 runs from the conserved cysteine through the conserved F or W. Each record gives: V gene, D gene, J gene, CDR3 length, clone size, CDR3 DNA, CDR3 protein. The D gene is left open where the match is weak. Rows give clone size only sometimes, using once, few, many, or a class for an expanded clone.

TRBV9	NA	TRBJ1-2	14	NA	TGTGCCAGCAGCCATGGGAGCAGAAACTATGGCTACACCTTC	CASSHGSRNYGYTF
TRBV4-3	TRBD2	TRBJ2-5	15	few	TGCGCCAGCAGCCAGGGAACTAGCGGCCAAGAGACCCAGTACTTC	CASSQGTSGQETQYF
TRBV5-1	NA	TRBJ2-7	14	NA	TGCGCCAGCAGCTTGGCCCCAATGGGCTACGAGCAGTACTTC	CASSLAPMGYEQYF
TRBV19	NA	TRBJ1-1	16	few	TGTGCCAGTAGTACGCGCCTATGGGGCCTGGTAGCTGAAGCTTTCTTT	CASSTRLWGLVAEAFF
TRBV11-2	NA	TRBJ1-6	15	NA	TGTGCCAGCAGCTTAGAACTCAGGTGGGACTCACCCCTCCACTTT	CASSLELRWDSPLHF
TRBV20-1	TRBD2	TRBJ2-1	16	few	TGCAGTGCTAGGGCTAGCGGGTTTGACTCCTACAATGAGCAGTTCTTC	CSARASGFDSYNEQFF
TRBV19	TRBD1	TRBJ1-3	13	few	TGTGCCAGTATCGACAGGGATGGGTACACCATATATTTT	CASIDRDGYTIYF
TRBV20-1	NA	TRBJ2-7	16	few	TGCAGTGCTAGAGATCGTTGGGGATATGACCTCTACGAGCAGTACTTC	CSARDRWGYDLYEQYF
TRBV27	TRBD1	TRBJ2-7	16	NA	TGTGCCAGCAGTTTATTGGACAGGCTACTTTTGGGGGAGCAGTACTTC	CASSLLDRLLLGEQYF
TRBV29-1	NA	TRBJ2-3	13	NA	TGCAGCGTCCCCAGACAGGCCACAGATACGCAGTATTTT	CSVPRQATDTQYF
TRBV5-1	NA	TRBJ2-1	14	NA	TGCGCCAGCAACGGGCCCAACTCCTACAATGAGCAGTTCTTC	CASNGPNSYNEQFF
TRBV7-9	TRBD1	TRBJ2-1	16	few	TGTGCCAGCAGCTTGACAGGGGGCCGACCCTACAATGAGCAGTTCTTC	CASSLTGGRPYNEQFF
TRBV6-4	NA	TRBJ2-3	14	many	TGTGCCAGCAGTGAGGGCGAGAGCACAGATACGCAGTATTTT	CASSEGESTDTQYF
TRBV27	NA	TRBJ1-2	13	few	TGTGCCAGCAGTTTATCAGGGACGGGGCTCTACACCTTC	CASSLSGTGLYTF
TRBV14	NA	TRBJ2-5	13	once	TGTGCCAGCAGCCGAGGGGGGGAAGAGACCCAGTACTTC	CASSRGGEETQYF
TRBV7-6	TRBD1	TRBJ2-3	16	few	TGTGCCAGCAGCCCGCGGACAGGACCGAGCACAGATACGCAGTATTTT	CASSPRTGPSTDTQYF
TRBV12-3/TRBV12-4	TRBD2	TRBJ2-7	15	many	TGTGCCAGCAGGGGACTAGCGGGGTTTTGGGATCGGCAGTACTTC	CASRGLAGFWDRQYF
TRBV4-3	NA	TRBJ2-1	14	many	TGCGCCAGCAGCCAAGGTCGCCTACGGAATGAGCAGTTCTTC	CASSQGRLRNEQFF
TRBV2	NA	TRBJ2-3	12	few	TGTGCCAGCAGGGGCTACATAGATACGCAGTATTTT	CASRGYIDTQYF
TRBV11-2	TRBD2	TRBJ2-5	15	NA	TGTGCCAGCAGCCTGCCTAGCGGGGGACGGGAGACCCAGTACTTC	CASSLPSGGRETQYF
TRBV5-1	NA	TRBJ1-3	15	many	TGCGCCAGCAGCCCATTCGAAGACTCTGGAAACACCATATATTTT	CASSPFEDSGNTIYF
TRBV5-1	TRBD2	TRBJ2-3	14	NA	TGCGCCAGCAGGGCTAGCGGGGGCACAGATACGCAGTATTTT	CASRASGGTDTQYF
TRBV6-2/TRBV6-3	TRBD2	TRBJ2-3	20	NA	TGTGCCAGCACCGCAGGACTAGCGGGAGGGCCCGGAGCTAGCACAGATACGCAGTATTTT	CASTAGLAGGPGASTDTQYF
TRBV5-1	TRBD2	TRBJ2-1	18	many	TGCGCCAGCAGCTTGTGGGGATTAGCGGGGATTGGTACGGATGAGCAGTTCTTC	CASSLWGLAGIGTDEQFF
TRBV4-2	NA	TRBJ2-3	18	few	TGTGCCAGCAGCCACGTCACCGGGGCCCTACAGGGTTCGGATACGCAGTATTTT	CASSHVTGALQGSDTQYF
TRBV20-1	TRBD1	TRBJ2-5	16	NA	TGCAGTGCTAGAGATTGGTTGGGACAGGGGGTTAAGACCCAGTACTTC	CSARDWLGQGVKTQYF
TRBV4-1	NA	TRBJ2-1	16	NA	TGCGCCAGCAGCCAGACGATTACCGGGTTTTACAATGAGCAGTTCTTC	CASSQTITGFYNEQFF
TRBV6-5	NA	TRBJ2-7	16	NA	TGTGCCAGCAGTTACATTTCGGAAGCGCCTACCTACGAGCAGCACTTC	CASSYISEAPTYEQHF
TRBV27	TRBD1	TRBJ2-7	14	many	TGTGCCAGCAGTTTTAGGACAGGAACCTACGAGCAGTACTTC	CASSFRTGTYEQYF
TRBV5-1	NA	TRBJ2-1	15	many	TGCGCCAGCAGCTTGGGTGGGGACGCCTACAATGAGCAGTTCTTC	CASSLGGDAYNEQFF
TRBV15	NA	TRBJ2-1	11	NA	TGTGCCACCACTTCGGATACTGAGCAGTTCTTC	CATTSDTEQFF
TRBV20-1	TRBD2	TRBJ2-1	14	many	TGCAGTGCAAGTGGGACTAGCGGGACCCGTGAGCAGTTCTTC	CSASGTSGTREQFF
TRBV3-1	TRBD1	TRBJ2-5	18	many	TGTGCCAGCAGCCAAGATACGACCGGGACAGGGGGCATGGAGACCCAGTACTTC	CASSQDTTGTGGMETQYF
TRBV20-1	NA	TRBJ1-1	17	NA	TGCAGTGCTAGAGATTTCGCCCATATGGGAGGAGGCACTGAAGCTTTCTTT	CSARDFAHMGGGTEAFF
TRBV6-5	NA	TRBJ2-3	17	few	TGTGCCAGCAGTTACTCGATAGCTAGTTTGGACACAGATACGCAGTATTTT	CASSYSIASLDTDTQYF
TRBV4-3	TRBD2	TRBJ2-7	16	many	TGCGCCAGCAGCCAAGATCGCGGACTAGCGGAATACGAGCAGTACTTC	CASSQDRGLAEYEQYF
TRBV6-2/TRBV6-3	TRBD1	TRBJ2-3	14	once	TGTGCCAGCAGTTTTACTACAGGGGCAGATACGCAGTATTTT	CASSFTTGADTQYF
TRBV4-3	NA	TRBJ1-5	15	NA	TGCGCCAGCGCTACTCAACTAGGTAGCAATCAGCCCCAGCATTTT	CASATQLGSNQPQHF
TRBV7-3	TRBD2	TRBJ2-1	15	many	TGTGCCAGCAGCCTACTAGCGGGGGGCGCTAATGAGCAGTTCTTC	CASSLLAGGANEQFF
TRBV30	NA	TRBJ2-7	13	NA	TGTGCCTGGAGTGCAGGGCCCCTAGCCGAGCAGTACTTC	CAWSAGPLAEQYF
TRBV29-1	NA	TRBJ1-5	14	few	TGCAGCGTTGAATTCGGGGACAGCAATCAGCCCCAGCATTTT	CSVEFGDSNQPQHF
TRBV7-8	NA	TRBJ2-2	15	NA	TGTGCCAGCAGCCATTTAGAGCCCTCCACCGGGGAGCTGTTTTTT	CASSHLEPSTGELFF
TRBV20-1	TRBD2	TRBJ2-2	17	few	TGCAGTGCTAGAGTGGCCTTCGAGGGAGGGCCGGTCGGGGAGCTGTTTTTT	CSARVAFEGGPVGELFF
TRBV11-3	TRBD1	TRBJ2-1	21	many	TGTGCCAGCAGCTCCTCCTGGGCGAGGGGGCTGCTTTTCCTGATTTACAATGAGCAGTTCTTC	CASSSSWARGLLFLIYNEQFF
TRBV28	NA	TRBJ2-6	17	few	TGTGCCAGCAGTCTGGCATGGTCGTCAGGAGGGGCCAACGTCCTGACTTTC	CASSLAWSSGGANVLTF
TRBV7-9	NA	TRBJ2-7	16	many	TGTGCCAGCAGCTCCTCCCGGGACTCCTCACCCTACGAGCAGTACTTC	CASSSSRDSSPYEQYF
TRBV11-2	NA	TRBJ2-1	15	many	TGTGCCAGCAGCCCCACTAGGAGCTCCTACAATGAGCAGTTCTTC	CASSPTRSSYNEQFF
TRBV28	TRBD2	TRBJ2-7	14	few	TGTGCCAGCTCTCTAGCGGGAGGGCCCGACGAGCAGTACTTC	CASSLAGGPDEQYF
TRBV20-1	NA	TRBJ2-1	13	few	TGCAGTGCTAGAGAATCGGCGATCGTTGAGCAGTTCTTC	CSARESAIVEQFF